This T cell receptor (beta chain) was sequenced for a study of high-grade serous ovarian cancer treatment subgroups. Broader study findings: Bulk tumor TCR sequencing gave no spatial information. The analyses considered CDR3 and ignored CDR1 and CDR2. Clonal relatedness tracked neoantigen level, and by trend copy number and mutation load. Different patients shared almost no repertoire; same-patient tumors shared roughly 0.095 to 0.85.

Generated by immunoSEQ multiplex PCR, the TCRdb table keeps only in-frame clones and is missing some. The sample yields over 9,000 clones, 83% seen once. Tumor samples were obtained before definitive surgery or chemotherapy. V dropped 2 bases and J dropped 7 bases, with 3 bases sitting between them. This CDR3 region has 11 residues. Germline lookup yields CDR1 MDHEN and CDR2 SYDVKM. In regard to this clone: Antigen specificity is unknown.

This chain connects TRBV28 to TRBJ2-1; D remains unclear. The receptor's source is a human donor with high-grade serous ovarian cancer. The specimen was tumor tissue. CDR3 sequence reads: CASSLANEQFF. The CDR3 nucleotides are TGTGCCAGCAGTTTAGCGAATGAGCAGTTCTTC.